The 4 T cell receptor beta chains below all came from one sample that was sequenced in a study of T cells after yellow fever vaccination. TCRdb itself ran the 5' RACE reads through MiXCR, one entry per CDR3 protein. In the table there are 200,000 to 300,000 distinct CDR3 sequences, 6% to 7.5% of which are singletons. Material: CD4+ T cells sorted from PBMCs, obtained 15 days after the yellow fever booster vaccination. Source of these receptors: a young man who received the YFV17D yellow fever vaccine.

The chain combines TRBV24-1 with TRBJ2-5; weak D call: TRBD1 (6 bases). Between the trimmed V and J ends, which lost 4 bases and 3 bases, there was a span of 17 bases. The CDR3 is 16 residues long. Germline lookup yields CDR1 KGHDR and CDR2 SFDVKD. This chain's CDR3 is CATSDPRDTPEETQYF. In DNA form, the CDR3 reads TGTGCCACCAGTGACCCCCGGGACACCCCTGAAGAGACCCAGTACTTC.

The chain uses TRBV25-1 and TRBJ2-3; D is unresolved. In germline, CDR1 is MGHDK, CDR2 SYGVNS. This CDR3 is 14 amino acids long. The V end was cut by 4 bases, the J end by 2 bases, with 10 bases between. Here the CDR3 DNA reads TGTGCCAGCAGTGGGCGGTTCAACACAGATACGCAGTATTTT. Amino acid sequence: CASSGRFNTDTQYF.

This clonotype was found a few times. This chain links TRBV29-1 with TRBJ2-2; 7 bases align to TRBD1. With V trimmed by 6 bases and J by 7 bases, 5 bases remained unmatched. This CDR3 comprises 12 residues. Germline V gene sequence: CDR1 SQVTM, CDR2 ANQGSEA. Written as DNA, the CDR3 is TGCAGCGTGCAACAGGGGTTCGGGGAGCTGTTTTTT. This sequence encodes CSVQQGFGELFF.

This clonotype was counted many times. The chain links TRBV12-3 or TRBV12-4 to TRBJ1-5; 11 bases fit TRBD1. Trimming at V came to 6 bases and at J to 4 bases, leaving 5 bases not matched to a gene. The CDR3 runs to 15 residues. CDR3 residues: CASSRTGGLNQPQHF. Here the CDR3 DNA reads TGTGCCAGCAGCCGGACAGGGGGCTTGAATCAGCCCCAGCATTTT.